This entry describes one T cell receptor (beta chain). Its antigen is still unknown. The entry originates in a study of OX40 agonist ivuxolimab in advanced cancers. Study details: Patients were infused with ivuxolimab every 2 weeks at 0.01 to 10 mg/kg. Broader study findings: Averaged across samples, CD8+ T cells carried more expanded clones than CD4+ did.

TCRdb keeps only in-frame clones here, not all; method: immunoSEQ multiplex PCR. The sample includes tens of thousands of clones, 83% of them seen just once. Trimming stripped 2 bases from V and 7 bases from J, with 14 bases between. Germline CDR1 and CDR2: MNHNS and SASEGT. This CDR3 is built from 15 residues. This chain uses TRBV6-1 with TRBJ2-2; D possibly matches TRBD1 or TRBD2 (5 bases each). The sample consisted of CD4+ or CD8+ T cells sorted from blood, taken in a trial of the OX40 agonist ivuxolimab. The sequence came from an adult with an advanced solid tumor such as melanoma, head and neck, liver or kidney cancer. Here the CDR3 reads CASSERGRGDGELFF. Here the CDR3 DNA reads TGTGCCAGCAGTGAACGGGGAAGGGGCGACGGGGAGCTGTTTTTT.